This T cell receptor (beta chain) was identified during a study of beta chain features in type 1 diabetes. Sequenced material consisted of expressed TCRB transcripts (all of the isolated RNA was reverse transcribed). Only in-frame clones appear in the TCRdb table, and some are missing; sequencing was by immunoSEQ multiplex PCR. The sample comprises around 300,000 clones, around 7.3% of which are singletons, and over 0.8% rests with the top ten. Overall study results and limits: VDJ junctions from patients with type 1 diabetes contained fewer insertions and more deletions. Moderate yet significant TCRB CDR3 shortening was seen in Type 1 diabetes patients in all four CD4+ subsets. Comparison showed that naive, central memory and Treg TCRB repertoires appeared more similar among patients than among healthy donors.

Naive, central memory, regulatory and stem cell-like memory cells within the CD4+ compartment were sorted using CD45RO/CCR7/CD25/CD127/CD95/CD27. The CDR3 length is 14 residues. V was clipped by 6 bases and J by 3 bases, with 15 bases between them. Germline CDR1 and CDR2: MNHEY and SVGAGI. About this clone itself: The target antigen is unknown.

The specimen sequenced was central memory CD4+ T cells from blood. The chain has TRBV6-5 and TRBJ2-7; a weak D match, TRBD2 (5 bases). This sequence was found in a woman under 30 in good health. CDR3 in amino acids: CASSLGLRDYEQYF. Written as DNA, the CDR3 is TGTGCCAGCAGCCTCGGACTGAGGGACTACGAGCAGTACTTC.